This T cell receptor beta chain emerged from a study of T cells in Graves' hyperthyroidism and ophthalmopathy. Study at large: Peripheral blood sampling occurred at initial diagnosis, before any treatment. Study-level findings and limits: Most clonotypes expanded in thyroid above 0.001 were likewise present in blood.

The TCR beta CDR3 regions underwent amplification using RNA transcripts as the source. The study used the HTBI primer set for a first-round RT-PCR of the TCR CDR3. One entry per CDR3 protein, called by TCRdb with MiXCR from the multiplex PCR reads. The sample holds 250,000 or so distinct CDR3 sequences, roughly 15% seen once. The CDR3 loop spans 14 amino acids. CDR1 and CDR2 (germline): SSHAT, FNYEAQ (reference sequence). This clonotype was observed many times. The target antigen is unknown. A junction boundary mismatches the germline segment, possibly from a read error. This sequence originates from a woman between 18 and 29 years old with Graves' ophthalmopathy. The gene calls are TRBV7-7 and TRBJ2-1; 9 bases map to TRBD1. What was sequenced was blood. The CDR3 coding sequence is TGTGCTAGCAGCCCGGGACAGGGATCGGTTGAGCAGTTCTTC. Its protein is CASSPGQGSVEQFF.